This TCR beta chain was documented in a study of graft-versus-host responses after intestinal transplantation. Turning to this clone: Its specificity is not known.

Repertoires were generated with immunoSEQ multiplex PCR, while TCRdb's copy carries only in-frame clones and drops some. The sample shows some 81,000 clones, 85% to 90% of them seen only once. Here the sequenced sample was unstimulated CD4+ T cells sorted from spleen or lymph node cells, taken before intestinal transplant. The clonotype was recovered from a human donor who received an intestinal transplant.

CDR3 sequence: CAWSRTMLYEQYF. DNA of the CDR3: TGTGCCTGGAGTAGGACTATGCTCTACGAGCAGTACTTC. The chain employs TRBV30 and TRBJ2-7; a possible D gene is TRBD2 (6 bases). Trimming left V 2 bases short and J 3 bases short, with 11 bases between. This CDR3 has 13 residues. Germline V lookup: CDR1 GTSNPN, CDR2 SVGIG (reference sequence).